Following are 3 T cell receptor beta chains from one sample sequenced in a study of blood T cell repertoires in COVID-19. Method: immunoSEQ multiplex PCR; TCRdb's copy keeps in-frame clones and lacks some. The sample carries about 90,000 clones, roughly 89% recorded once. The sample was peripheral blood. Receptors were obtained from a woman in her seventies with acute or convalescent COVID-19.

V gene TRBV29-1 combines with J gene TRBJ1-1, with a weak D call TRBD1 (6 bases). The CDR3 is made up of 11 amino acids. V lost 4 bases, J lost 5 bases, and 8 bases lay in between. Germline V gives CDR1 SQVTM, CDR2 ANQGSEA. The CDR3 DNA reads as TGCAGCGTTGCCACAGGGACTGAAGCTTTCTTT. Translated: CSVATGTEAFF.

The chain links TRBV19 to TRBJ1-6, with TRBD1 matching over 9 bases. Germline loops: CDR1 LNHDA, CDR2 SQIVND (reference sequence). The J segment lost 7 bases and the V segment lost 4 bases, leaving 5 bases of the junction unmatched. CDR3 size: 15 residues. The chain's CDR3 is CASSRGGTGNSPLHF. The CDR3, as DNA: TGTGCCAGTAGTAGAGGCGGGACAGGGAATTCACCCCTCCACTTT.

This sequence joins TRBV5-1 and TRBJ1-2; unclear D gene. The CDR3 length is 16 residues. V lost 5 bases to trimming and J lost 3 bases, with 20 bases between them. Germline V lookup: CDR1 SGHRS, CDR2 YFSETQ. The chain's CDR3 is CASRREFRGRDYGYTF. DNA of the CDR3: TGCGCCAGCAGACGGGAGTTTCGGGGTAGGGACTATGGCTACACCTTC.